One and the same sample provided the 16 T cell receptor beta chains below, sequenced in a study of blood T cell repertoires in COVID-19. Clones were sequenced by immunoSEQ multiplex PCR, and TCRdb holds only the in-frame ones, with some missing. Of around 170,000 clones listed, roughly 83% are singletons. Sequenced sample: peripheral blood. All receptors come from a human donor in a cohort sampled during active COVID-19.

The J gene is TRBJ1-2, the V gene TRBV11-3; no clear D gene. V lost 4 bases, J lost 7 bases, and 13 bases lay in between. CDR3 size: 13 residues. The V gene's germline CDR1 is SGHNT and CDR2 YENEEA. The CDR3 is CASSSLRGSGYTF. The CDR3 DNA is TGTGCCAGCAGCTCTTTACGGGGATCTGGCTACACCTTC.

The genes are TRBV15 and TRBJ2-7; 9 bases fit TRBD2. Per the germline V gene, CDR1 is LNHNV and CDR2 is YYDKDF (reference sequence). The J segment lost 7 bases and the V segment lost 6 bases, leaving 7 bases of the junction unmatched. The CDR3 is 13 residues long. The chain's CDR3 is CATRTSGTKEQYF. In nucleotides, the CDR3 is TGTGCCACCAGGACTAGCGGCACTAAGGAGCAGTACTTC. Using reference TRBV15 and TRBJ2-7 for the parts outside the CDR3, the full variable domain is DAMVIQNPRYQVTQFGKPVTLSCSQTLNHNVMYWYQQKSSQAPKLLFHYYDKDFNNEADTPDNFQSRRPNTSFCFLDIRSPGLGDTAMYLCATRTSGTKEQYFGPGTRLTVT.

V is TRBV28 and J is TRBJ1-1, with a weak D call TRBD1 (5 bases). The CDR3 has 13 residues. Germline lookup yields CDR1 MDHEN and CDR2 SYDVKM. V was cut by 8 bases and J by 4 bases, with 14 bases left in between. The CDR3 loop is CASSRPGGTEAFF. Here the CDR3 DNA reads TGTGCCAGCTCTCGGCCGGGGGGCACTGAAGCTTTCTTT. Together with reference TRBV28 and TRBJ1-1, the CDR3 gives the full variable domain: DVKVTQSSRYLVKRTGEKVFLECVQDMDHENMFWYRQDPGLGLRLIYFSYDVKMKEKGDIPEGYSVSREKKERFSLILESASTNQTSMYLCASSRPGGTEAFFGQGTRLTVV.

V usage is TRBV5-1 and J usage is TRBJ1-2; a weak D match, TRBD1 (5 bases). From germline, CDR1 is SGHRS and CDR2 YFSETQ. This CDR3 spans 14 amino acids. Trimming took off 0 bases at V and 4 bases at J, with 10 bases between the two ends. The CDR3: CASSLVGAGYGYTF. CDR3 DNA: TGCGCCAGCAGCTTGGTTGGGGCTGGCTATGGCTACACCTTC. Full variable domain (outside the CDR3, taken from reference TRBV5-1 and TRBJ1-2): KAGVTQTPRYLIKTRGQQVTLSCSPISGHRSVSWYQQTPGQGLQFLFEYFSETQRNKGNFPGRFSGRQFSNSRSEMNVSTLELGDSALYLCASSLVGAGYGYTFGSGTRLTVV.

V usage is TRBV6-6 and J usage is TRBJ1-5, with 7 bases lining up with TRBD1. Germline-derived CDR1 and CDR2 are MNHNY and SVGAGI (reference sequence). This CDR3 comprises 13 residues. V shed 6 bases and J 4 bases; nucleotides not matched to a gene: 3. In DNA form, the CDR3 reads TGTGCCAGCAGGACAGGGTATAATCAGCCCCAGCATTTT. Translation: CASRTGYNQPQHF.

The V gene is TRBV24-1, the J gene TRBJ2-3, with 14 nucleotides matching TRBD2. CDR1 and CDR2 from the germline V gene are KGHDR and SFDVKD. V was clipped by 3 bases and J by 8 bases; unmatched bases: 3. This CDR3 region has 15 residues. The CDR3 here is CATSDKGLAGVTQYF. CDR3 DNA: TGTGCCACCAGTGATAAGGGACTAGCGGGAGTTACGCAGTATTTT.

The chain joins TRBV18 to TRBJ1-1, with D possibly TRBD1 on 5 matching bases. CDR1 is KGHSH and CDR2 is LQKENI in the germline V gene. V was cut by 6 bases and J by 8 bases, with 19 bases left in between. CDR3 length: 14 amino acids. The CDR3 here is CASSPLPGEAEAFF. CDR3 DNA sequence: TGTGCCAGCTCTCCGCTTCCGGGGGAAGCAGAAGCTTTCTTT.

This chain links TRBV27 with TRBJ2-7, with TRBD2 as a possible D gene (5 bases). Germline V gene data show CDR1 as MNHEY and CDR2 as SMNVEV (reference sequence). The CDR3 length is 17 residues. V was cut by 5 bases and J by 6 bases, with 26 bases left in between. The CDR3 sequence is CASSGSVASNRFVEQYF. As DNA, the CDR3 is TGTGCCAGCAGTGGGAGCGTCGCCTCGAACCGCTTTGTCGAGCAGTACTTC.

J is TRBJ1-4 and V is TRBV19; D remains ambiguous. The CDR3 covers 15 residues. CDR1 is LNHDA, CDR2 SQIVND, per germline (reference sequence). The V end lost 5 bases, the J end lost 0 bases, and 10 bases lay between the germline ends. The CDR3 nucleotides are TGTGCCAGTAGTTTGCGGCAATCAACTAATGAAAAACTGTTTTTT. As protein: CASSLRQSTNEKLFF.

This chain links TRBV9 with TRBJ2-1, with a possible D match to TRBD2 (5 bases). The CDR3 consists of 17 residues. Germline CDR1 and CDR2: SGDLS and YYNGEE. The ends were cut back, 0 bases at V and 7 bases at J, with 20 bases in the middle. CDR3 region: CASSVAGIGNEFNEQFF. DNA of the CDR3: TGTGCCAGCAGCGTAGCGGGGATAGGCAATGAATTTAATGAGCAGTTCTTC. The variable domain in full, completed from reference TRBV9 and TRBJ2-1, reads DSGVTQTPKHLITATGQRVTLRCSPRSGDLSVYWYQQSLDQGLQFLIQYYNGEERAKGNILERFSAQQFPDLHSELNLSSLELGDSALYFCASSVAGIGNEFNEQFFGPGTRLTVL.

The chain has TRBV9 and TRBJ2-7; 8 bases match TRBD1. The germline V gene encodes CDR1 SGDLS and CDR2 YYNGEE. Trimming took 3 bases from V and 0 from J; bases not matched to a gene: 2. The CDR3 length is 14 residues. The CDR3 coding sequence is TGTGCCAGCAGCGAGGACAGGGACTCCTACGAGCAGTACTTC. As protein: CASSEDRDSYEQYF.

J is TRBJ2-2 and V is TRBV5-4; D gene uncertain. Trimming pared 2 bases from V and 6 bases from J, leaving 5 bases between. Germline CDR1 and CDR2: SGHNT and YYREEE (reference sequence). The CDR3 runs 12 residues. CDR3 sequence reads: CASSFAAGELFF. The CDR3 region has the DNA TGTGCCAGCAGCTTCGCGGCCGGGGAGCTGTTTTTT.

The chain is built from TRBV7-2 and TRBJ2-7; 9 bases fit TRBD1. Germline V lookup: CDR1 SGHTA, CDR2 FQGNSA. After removal of 5 bases from V and 3 bases from J, the junction contained 8 bases not matched to a gene. The CDR3 is 15 residues long. The CDR3 region is CASSPSGTGSYEQYF. CDR3 sequence (DNA): TGTGCCAGCAGCCCCTCGGGGACAGGGAGCTACGAGCAGTACTTC.

The V and J genes are TRBV10-1 and TRBJ2-1; TRBD2 might be the D (6 bases). CDR3 size: 16 residues. Germline-derived CDR1 and CDR2 are WNHNN and SYGVQD (reference sequence). Deletions cut 4 bases from V and 0 bases from J, with 13 bases between. The CDR3 DNA sequence: TGCGCCAGCAGTGGGGGGACTCCTGCCTCCTACAATGAGCAGTTCTTC. Its protein product is CASSGGTPASYNEQFF.

This chain connects TRBV18 to TRBJ1-3; D uncertain. The CDR3 has 16 residues. Per the germline V gene, CDR1 is KGHSH and CDR2 is LQKENI. V gave up 0 bases and J gave up 0 bases, with 9 bases separating them. CDR3 nucleotide sequence: TGTGCCAGCTCACCACCCCCGGTGGTCTCTGGAAACACCATATATTTT. This gives the protein CASSPPPVVSGNTIYF.

The chain links TRBV7-3 to TRBJ1-1, with a tentative D call TRBD1 (6 bases). CDR3 size: 14 residues. The V end was cut by 6 bases, the J end by 4 bases, with 15 bases between. Germline V gene data show CDR1 as SGHTA and CDR2 as FQGTGA. The CDR3 sequence: CASRSGVRGTEAFF. The CDR3 coding sequence is TGTGCCAGCAGGTCAGGGGTGCGAGGCACTGAAGCTTTCTTT.